The T cell receptor beta chain described here comes from a study of blood T cell repertoires in COVID-19. Overall study context: Italy, Spain and the United States were the sources of the convalescent and acute COVID-19 samples. PBMCs, B-cell-depleted T cells, or T cells provided the cDNA or gDNA that made up the material.

Germline CDR1 SGHTA, CDR2 FQGNSA. Between the trimmed V and J ends, which lost 3 bases and 4 bases, there was a span of 16 bases. The CDR3 runs 15 residues. The table lists this clone with a count of one. How the authors handled the data: Nucleated cell counts were estimated from reference gene primer amplification. Generated by immunoSEQ multiplex PCR, the TCRdb table keeps only in-frame clones and is missing some. V, J and clone size reflect that table, while D and trimming were determined from the DNA. The sample includes 400,000 to 450,000 clones, 88% of them seen just once. The chain recombines TRBV7-2 with TRBJ2-7; perhaps TRBD1 as D (6 bases). This TCR came from a woman in her forties or fifties with COVID-19, enrolled during active disease. Sequencing input: peripheral blood. The CDR3 bases are TGTGCCAGCAGCTTCCGTTCAGGGGTGGGGTACGAGCAGTACTTC. Translation gives CASSFRSGVGYEQYF.